Listed below are T cell receptor beta chains from one sample, sequenced in a study of spatial heterogeneity in lung cancer. Using its own MiXCR run on the 5' RACE reads, TCRdb lists one record per CDR3 protein. There are fewer than 7,500 distinct CDR3 sequences in the sample; about 19% occur only once, and more than 15% lies in the top ten. The sample consisted of PBMCs, taken at surgery. All receptors come from a female donor with early-stage non-small cell lung cancer. Both conserved end residues are part of each CDR3. D genes are given only for firm matches. Not all rows give a size; the values are once, few, many and, for expanded clones, a class.

j_call d_call clone_size v_call cdr3_nt cdr3_aa
TRBJ2-7 TRBD1 . TRBV6-2/TRBV6-3 TGTGCCAGCAGTCTAGGGCAGGGGGCCTACGAGCAGTACTTC CASSLGQGAYEQYF
TRBJ1-1 . few TRBV29-1 TGCAGCGCCAATCAGGGTAGAGCTTTCTTT CSANQGRAFF
TRBJ1-1 . medium-sized TRBV29-1 TGCAGCGCCACCGGCGGGAGGAGGGCTTTCTTT CSATGGRRAFF
TRBJ1-5 . few TRBV7-8 TGTGCCAGCAGCTTTGCAGCTACCCCTCATAGCAATCAGCCCCAGCATTTT CASSFAATPHSNQPQHF
TRBJ2-3 TRBD2 . TRBV9 TGTGCCAGCAGCGTAGTCGGGACTAGCGGGGGAGCGGATACGCAGTATTTT CASSVVGTSGGADTQYF
TRBJ2-3 TRBD2 medium-sized TRBV11-2 TGTGCCAGCAGAAGACTAGCGGGCACAGATACGCAGTATTTT CASRRLAGTDTQYF
TRBJ2-7 . medium-sized TRBV6-1 TGTGCCAGCAGTGGGGATTCCTACGAGCAGTACTTC CASSGDSYEQYF
TRBJ2-6 TRBD2 medium-sized TRBV5-1 TGCGCCAGCAGCTCTAGCGGGATAAGCTCTGGGGCCAACGTCCTGACTTTC CASSSSGISSGANVLTF
TRBJ2-3 . . TRBV11-1 TGTGCCAGCAGCGGACTCAATCACCTTTCCACAGATACGCAGTATTTT CASSGLNHLSTDTQYF
TRBJ2-3 . . TRBV5-1 TGCGCCAGCAGCTCCGGGGCCCAAGCAGATACGCAGTATTTT CASSSGAQADTQYF
TRBJ1-1 TRBD1 medium-sized TRBV6-5 TGTGCCAGCAGTCAGAGACAGGGGAAAGCTTTCTTT CASSQRQGKAFF
TRBJ1-2 . many TRBV7-2 TGTGCCAGCAACCAGGGGTTGCTGGATGGCTACACCTTC CASNQGLLDGYTF
TRBJ1-2 TRBD1 . TRBV4-2 TGTGCCAGCAGCCAAGAAAAGGGGGCGGAGGTCGGCTATGGCTACACCTTC CASSQEKGAEVGYGYTF
TRBJ1-2 . few TRBV2 TGTGCCAGCCGCGGGACTTTCAACTATGGCTACACCTTC CASRGTFNYGYTF
TRBJ2-1 TRBD2 medium-sized TRBV7-9 TGTGCCAGCAGCTTAGACGGGAGGGAGGATGAGCAGTTCTTC CASSLDGREDEQFF
TRBJ2-5 . medium-sized TRBV2 TGTGCCAGCAAGTACCAAGAGACCCAGTACTTC CASKYQETQYF
TRBJ2-5 TRBD2 few TRBV7-9 TGTGCCAGCAGCTTAGTTTCGGGAGGCGGGGAGACCCAGTACTTC CASSLVSGGGETQYF
TRBJ2-1 . few TRBV10-1 TGCGCCAGCAGTGAAGGGGTGGCTGAGCAGTTCTTC CASSEGVAEQFF
TRBJ2-3 . medium-sized TRBV20-1 TGCAGTGCTAGAGGACCGTTTGACTCTAACACAGATACGCAGTATTTT CSARGPFDSNTDTQYF
TRBJ1-3 TRBD1 few TRBV10-2 TGCGCCAGCAGGGGACAGCCGATATCTGGAAACACCATATATTTT CASRGQPISGNTIYF
TRBJ1-5 . few TRBV7-8 TGTGCCAGCAGCTTATGGGGGGAGAGCAATCAGCCCCAGCATTTT CASSLWGESNQPQHF
TRBJ2-7 . . TRBV5-4 TGTGCCAGCAGCTGGGGGACGGGGTCCTACGAGCAGTACTTC CASSWGTGSYEQYF
TRBJ1-5 . many TRBV4-2 TGTGCCAGCAGCCATTCTGGGCGCGACCTAAATCAGCCCCAGCATTTT CASSHSGRDLNQPQHF
TRBJ1-1 . few TRBV20-1 TGCAGTGCTAGAGATCCAAGACGATACACTGAAGCTTTCTTT CSARDPRRYTEAFF
TRBJ1-6 TRBD1 . TRBV5-6 TGTGCCAGCAGCCGGGACAGGGATTCACCCCTCCACTTT CASSRDRDSPLHF
TRBJ2-1 TRBD1 . TRBV2 TGTGCCAGCAGTGAATTTTCCGTCAGGGGGATGGACAATGAGCAGTTCTTC CASSEFSVRGMDNEQFF
TRBJ2-7 . many TRBV7-2 TGTGCCAGCAGCCGGGATTTCACCGAATACGAGCAGTACTTC CASSRDFTEYEQYF
TRBJ2-7 TRBD1 many TRBV28 TGTGCCAGCAGCGGCCCCGGGACAGGATCCATCGGGGAGTACTTC CASSGPGTGSIGEYF
TRBJ1-1 . . TRBV7-9 TGTGCCAGCAGCTTAGGCATGATGAACACTGAAGCTTTCTTT CASSLGMMNTEAFF
TRBJ2-7 TRBD1 . TRBV6-6 TGTGCCAGCAGTTACGGGGGACAGGGACTATACGAGCAGTACTTC CASSYGGQGLYEQYF
TRBJ2-5 . medium-sized TRBV21-1 TGTGCCAGCAGCAAAGATGTGATAACCTCGCGGGTACTACCAGAGACCCAGTACTTC CASSKDVITSRVLPETQYF
TRBJ2-1 TRBD2 medium-sized TRBV10-2 TGCGCCAGCCGGAGCGGGGGGGCGAATGAGCAGTTCTTC CASRSGGANEQFF
TRBJ2-3 TRBD2 medium-sized TRBV5-4 TGTGCCAGCAGCTTACAGCGGGAGGGCACAGATACGCAGTATTTT CASSLQREGTDTQYF
TRBJ2-1 TRBD2 few TRBV28 TGTGCCAGCGTCGGGGGGGCCTCCTACAATGAGCAGTTCTTC CASVGGASYNEQFF
TRBJ1-1 . few TRBV15 TGTGCCACCAGCAGAGGAAGCAGAGCTCTTCGCACTGAAGCTTTCTTT CATSRGSRALRTEAFF
TRBJ2-3 . many TRBV7-9 TGTGCCAGCAGTCCAGGGGAGCATTTT CASSPGEHF
TRBJ2-1 . medium-sized TRBV13 TGTGCCAGCAGCTTAGATGGGGGGTCCTACAATGAGCAGTTCTTC CASSLDGGSYNEQFF
TRBJ2-5 . many TRBV20-1 TGCAGTGCTATGATCCCGGGGACGTGGCAAGAGACCCAGTACTTC CSAMIPGTWQETQYF
TRBJ2-7 TRBD2 few TRBV20-1 TGCAGTGCTAGTATAGCGGGGCAATCAAACCCCTACGAGCAGTACTTC CSASIAGQSNPYEQYF
TRBJ2-5 . medium-sized TRBV24-1 TGTGCCACCAGTGATTTTACGCAGGGTAAAGAGACCCAGTACTTC CATSDFTQGKETQYF
TRBJ2-5 TRBD2 many TRBV15 TGTGCCACCAGCCCTAGCGGGGGGGAAGAGACCCAGTACTTC CATSPSGGEETQYF
TRBJ1-3 . many TRBV5-5 TGTGCCAGCAGCTCTCGAGGAGACTCTGGAAACACCATATATTTT CASSSRGDSGNTIYF
TRBJ2-1 TRBD1 many TRBV11-1 TGTGCCAGCAGCTTTGGACAGGGCAATGAGCAGTTCTTC CASSFGQGNEQFF
TRBJ2-1 TRBD2 medium-sized TRBV7-9 TGTGCCAGCATAAAGGACGCGGGGGTGATAGGGCAGTTCTTC CASIKDAGVIGQFF
TRBJ2-7 . . TRBV4-1 TGCGCCAGCAGCCAGGCTCTGGCGCCTTCCTACGAGCAGTACTTC CASSQALAPSYEQYF
TRBJ2-5 . medium-sized TRBV12-3/TRBV12-4 TGTGCCAGCAGCCCGGGGAGGGGGAGGGAGACCCAGTACTTC CASSPGRGRETQYF
TRBJ1-5 . many TRBV10-1 TGCGCCAGCAGTGAGAGTGGGGATCAGCCCCAGCATTTT CASSESGDQPQHF
TRBJ2-1 . medium-sized TRBV7-9 TGTGCCAGCAGCAAAGGGAGGGGGACTTCCAATGAGCAGTTCTTC CASSKGRGTSNEQFF
TRBJ2-7 TRBD2 . TRBV7-2 TGTGCCAGCAGCTACCGACTAGCGGGGGGGGAGCAGTACTTC CASSYRLAGGEQYF
TRBJ2-3 TRBD2 few TRBV20-1 TGCAGTGCCTTTACTAGCGGGATACCAGATACGCAGTATTTT CSAFTSGIPDTQYF
TRBJ2-5 . . TRBV2 TGTGCCAGCACCGCGGGGTTGCAAGAGACCCAGTACTTC CASTAGLQETQYF
TRBJ2-3 . few TRBV10-2 TGCGCCAGCAGTAACCGGGACACGGAAGATACGCAGTATTTT CASSNRDTEDTQYF
TRBJ2-3 . . TRBV6-1 TGTGCCAGCAGTGAAGGGGGAGCGGCGAGCACAGATACGCAGTATTTT CASSEGGAASTDTQYF
TRBJ2-3 TRBD2 . TRBV10-3 TGTGCCATCGCTACTCCTAGCGGGGGACCTCCTAGCACAGATACGCAGTATTTT CAIATPSGGPPSTDTQYF
TRBJ1-5 . . TRBV23-1 TGCGCCAGCAGTCCCACTCGGGGGTCTGGCAATCAGCCCCAGCATTTT CASSPTRGSGNQPQHF
TRBJ2-7 TRBD2 . TRBV6-2/TRBV6-3 TGTGCCAGCAGAGGGACTAGCGACTACGAGCAGTACTTC CASRGTSDYEQYF
TRBJ1-4 TRBD1 few TRBV5-1 TGCGCCAGCAGCTTGGCCTCAGACAGGGGAGTTTGGGAAAAACTGTTTTTT CASSLASDRGVWEKLFF
TRBJ1-5 . medium-sized TRBV5-1 TGCGCCAGCAGCTTTTTCCCCGATCAGCCCCAGCATTTT CASSFFPDQPQHF
TRBJ2-5 . medium-sized TRBV3-1 TGTGCCAGCAGCCAAGATAATGGAGGGGAGACCCAGTACTTC CASSQDNGGETQYF
TRBJ1-2 . . TRBV6-5 TGTGCCAGCAGTTCCTTACAGGGCAGTAATGGCTACACCTTC CASSSLQGSNGYTF